The 30 T cell receptor beta chains below come from one sample, sequenced in a study of T cells in Graves' hyperthyroidism and ophthalmopathy. Authors of the study amplified TCR beta CDR3 regions from RNA transcripts. The HTBI primer set served for first-round RT-PCR of the TCR CDR3. TCRdb called the multiplex PCR reads again in MiXCR, with one record for every CDR3 protein. Of approximately 410,000 distinct CDR3 sequences in the sample, roughly 14% were seen once. The sequencing input was blood. All receptors derive from a man younger than 35 with Graves' ophthalmopathy.

This clonotype has at least ten counts. The rearrangement uses TRBV20-1 and TRBJ1-4; D gene uncertain. Trimming cost V 0 bases and J 1 base, with 6 bases left between them. Germline CDR1 DFQATT, CDR2 SNEGSKA (reference sequence). The CDR3 is 14 residues long. The DNA for the CDR3 is TGCAGTGCTAGAGAAAGAGGAACTAATGAAAAACTGTTTTTT. Its protein product is CSARERGTNEKLFF.

This chain connects TRBV15 to TRBJ2-2; D ambiguous. The CDR3 spans 14 residues. Trimming took 3 bases from V and 5 from J, leaving 10 bases between them. Germline V CDR1 and CDR2: LNHNV, YYDKDF (reference sequence). The CDR3 here is CATSSQGITGELFF. In DNA, the CDR3 is TGTGCCACCAGCAGCCAAGGGATTACCGGGGAGCTGTTTTTT.

In its sample, this clonotype is medium-sized. The chain has TRBV20-1 and TRBJ2-5, with 9 bases identical to TRBD2. The CDR3 totals 14 residues. V shed 5 bases and J 4 bases; nucleotides not matched to a gene: 8. CDR1 and CDR2 (germline): DFQATT, SNEGSKA (reference sequence). CDR3 coding DNA: TGCAGTGCTCCCCCGCCTAGCGGGATAGAGACCCAGTACTTC. Protein: CSAPPPSGIETQYF.

This clonotype was seen repeatedly, ten times or more. In DNA form, the CDR3 reads TGTGCCATCCTTAGGTGGGGGAACTACGAGCAGTACTTC. Protein: CAILRWGNYEQYF. The chain joins TRBV12-3 or TRBV12-4 to TRBJ2-7; D assignment may be TRBD1 or TRBD2 (5 bases each). The ends were cut back, 10 bases at V and 3 bases at J, with 16 bases in the middle. This CDR3 spans 13 amino acids.

This clonotype was detected a few times. The gene calls are TRBV18 and TRBJ2-1, with D possibly TRBD1 on 5 matching bases. The V and J ends lost 2 bases and 4 bases respectively, with 15 bases between them. The V gene's germline CDR1 is KGHSH and CDR2 LQKENI. The CDR3 covers 16 residues. The CDR3: CASSPSPPGRYNEQFF. DNA for the CDR3: TGTGCCAGCTCACCAAGCCCCCCAGGGCGGTACAATGAGCAGTTCTTC.

V and J are TRBV30 and TRBJ1-2; tentatively, D is TRBD1 (5 bases). V dropped 0 bases and J dropped 1 base, with 9 bases sitting between them. The CDR3 totals 14 residues. Germline CDR1 reads GTSNPN; CDR2 reads SVGIG (reference sequence). CDR3 in amino acids: CAWSVTGVNYGYTF. Here the CDR3 DNA reads TGTGCCTGGAGTGTAACAGGCGTTAACTATGGCTACACCTTC.

This clonotype was observed many times. V usage is TRBV29-1 and J usage is TRBJ2-1; a weak D match, TRBD2 (5 bases). V was clipped by 4 bases and J by 4 bases, with 17 bases between them. Germline V gene data show CDR1 as SQVTM and CDR2 as ANQGSEA. There are 15 residues in the CDR3. The CDR3 reads CSVGGMWGEYNEQFF. For the CDR3, the DNA is TGCAGCGTTGGTGGGATGTGGGGAGAGTACAATGAGCAGTTCTTC.

This clonotype was picked up many times. The J gene is TRBJ1-5, the V gene TRBV4-1; 11 bases align to TRBD1. The CDR3 is 16 residues long. Germline V gives CDR1 MGHRA, CDR2 YSYEKL. J lost 5 bases, V lost 3 bases, and 6 bases had no gene match. CDR3 DNA: TGCGCCAGCAGCCAGGGGACAGGGGGGTCCGATCAGCCCCAGCATTTT. Translated: CASSQGTGGSDQPQHF.

This clonotype came up many times. This sequence joins TRBV3-1 and TRBJ1-4, with 9 bases aligning to TRBD1. The CDR3 is 17 residues long. CDR1 is LGHDT and CDR2 is YNNKEL in the germline V gene (reference sequence). The ends lost 0 bases at V and 6 bases at J; junction bases unmatched: 8. This CDR3 is CASSQDYRGRVDEKLFF. The CDR3 DNA reads as TGTGCCAGCAGCCAAGACTACAGGGGGCGCGTGGATGAAAAACTGTTTTTT.

Ten or more counts support this clonotype. This rearrangement joins TRBV3-1 to TRBJ2-7; D is unresolved. CDR3 length: 18 amino acids. From germline, CDR1 is LGHDT and CDR2 YNNKEL (reference sequence). Trimming shortened V by 0 bases and J by 2 bases, and 20 bases separated the two germline ends. The DNA of the CDR3 is TGTGCCAGCAGCCAAGAAGGTGGAACGACTGGCCTTCCCTACGAGCAGTACTTC. Translation gives CASSQEGGTTGLPYEQYF.

This clonotype has ten or more counts. The CDR3 sequence is CSAPPQGATTRDGYTF. The CDR3 DNA reads TGCAGTGCCCCTCCGCAGGGGGCGACGACTAGGGATGGCTACACCTTC. The rearrangement links TRBV20-1 to TRBJ1-2; 8 nucleotides line up with TRBD1. V dropped 6 bases and J dropped 6; count of bases not matched to a gene: 18. Germline CDR1 DFQATT, CDR2 SNEGSKA (reference sequence). CDR3 length equals 16 residues.

The V and J genes are TRBV19 and TRBJ2-7, with D unclear. Trimming shortened V by 6 bases and J by 0 bases, and 15 bases separated the two germline ends. The V gene's germline CDR1 is LNHDA and CDR2 SQIVND (reference sequence). The length of the CDR3 is 15 residues. CDR3 DNA sequence: TGTGCCAGTAGCTCGAACCCCGCCAGCTCCTACGAGCAGTACTTC. Its protein is CASSSNPASSYEQYF.

This clonotype was found many times. The chain combines TRBV20-1 with TRBJ2-5, with a weak D call TRBD2 (7 bases). V lost 6 bases to trimming and J lost 3 bases, with 29 bases between them. Germline CDR1 reads DFQATT; CDR2 reads SNEGSKA (reference sequence). The length of the CDR3 is 18 residues. CDR3 nucleotide sequence: TGCAGTGCGGCAGGGGCCCATCTCAGCGGGGACCTGAAAGAGACCCAGTACTTC. Its protein product is CSAAGAHLSGDLKETQYF.

This clonotype was counted only a few times. This sequence joins TRBV10-3 and TRBJ1-6; a possible D gene is TRBD1 (5 bases). The CDR3 is 16 amino acids. V lost 2 bases and J lost 6, with 14 bases in between. Germline assignment: CDR1 ENHRY and CDR2 SYGVKD. The CDR3 reads CAISEGGGQVNSPLHF. The CDR3 DNA reads as TGTGCCATCAGTGAGGGGGGAGGACAAGTTAATTCACCCCTCCACTTT.

The chain couples TRBV10-3 to TRBJ1-1; TRBD1 matches at 8 bases. The V gene end was trimmed by 7 bases and the J gene end by 4 bases; junction bases not matched to a gene: 8. The germline CDR1 and CDR2 sequences are ENHRY and SYGVKD. CDR3 length: 14 amino acids. CDR3 amino acids: CAINGQGGSTEAFF. The CDR3, as DNA: TGTGCCATCAACGGACAGGGTGGGAGCACTGAAGCTTTCTTT.

V usage is TRBV18 and J usage is TRBJ2-3; 9 bases map to TRBD2. Per the germline V gene, CDR1 is KGHSH and CDR2 is LQKENI. Losses at the gene ends were 5 bases for V and 3 bases for J; bases not matched to a gene: 9. This CDR3 has 16 amino acids. The CDR3 region has the DNA TGTGCCAGCTCAACCCAAAGCGGGGGGACGACAGATACGCAGTATTTT. It translates to CASSTQSGGTTDTQYF. The full variable domain, its missing parts supplied by reference TRBV18 and TRBJ2-3, is NAGVMQNPRHLVRRRGQEARLRCSPMKGHSHVYWYRQLPEEGLKFMVYLQKENIIDESGMPKERFSAEFPKEGPSILRIQQVVRGDSAAYFCASSTQSGGTTDTQYFGPGTRLTVL.

About this clonotype itself: A read error may explain this, as a much larger clone is one base away. The chain links TRBV12-3 or TRBV12-4 to TRBJ2-2; TRBD2 aligns across 7 bases. Germline trimming cut 6 bases from V and 1 base from J; bases unmatched to any gene: 5. The CDR3 loop spans 15 amino acids. The CDR3 DNA follows: TGTGCCAGCAGGACCGGGGGGAGGAACACCGGGGAGCTGTTTTTT. This codes for CASRTGGRNTGELFF.

This clonotype was seen at least ten times. This sequence joins TRBV30 and TRBJ2-7; 8 bases line up with TRBD1. V shed 3 bases and J 1 base; nucleotides not matched to a gene: 5. Germline lookup yields CDR1 GTSNPN and CDR2 SVGIG (reference sequence). CDR3 length: 14 residues. The CDR3 is CAWRKTGASYEQYF. The CDR3 DNA reads as TGTGCCTGGAGGAAGACAGGGGCATCCTACGAGCAGTACTTC.

A note on this clonotype: Its ends do not fully match the called genes, so a read error is possible. Written as DNA, the CDR3 is TGCGCCAGCAGTTTTAAGCTAATGAACACTGAAGCTTTCTTT. It specifies CASSFKLMNTEAFF. The chain couples TRBV12-3 or TRBV12-4 to TRBJ1-1; D unresolved. CDR3 length equals 14 residues.

This clonotype was seen a handful of times. V is TRBV2 and J is TRBJ1-1; TRBD1 might be the D (6 bases). Looked up from germline, CDR1 is SNHLY and CDR2 is FYNNEI. This CDR3 comprises 15 residues. Trimming took off 2 bases at V and 6 bases at J, with 16 bases between the two ends. The CDR3 DNA reads TGTGCCAGCAGTGAAAAGGGGGGGGGTTGGGCTGAAGCTTTCTTT. Protein: CASSEKGGGWAEAFF.

This chain links TRBV7-2 with TRBJ2-1; possibly TRBD1 for D (6 bases). The V and J ends lost 4 bases and 2 bases respectively, with 12 bases between them. The CDR3 has 15 amino acids. The germline CDR1 and CDR2 sequences are SGHTA and FQGNSA. For the CDR3, the DNA is TGTGCCAGCAGCTGGACCAGGGGACCCTACAATGAGCAGTTCTTC. Its protein is CASSWTRGPYNEQFF.

The table lists this clonotype with many counts. This chain uses TRBV12-5 with TRBJ2-3, with 7 bases fitting TRBD1. CDR1 LGHNT and CDR2 FRNRAP come from the germline V gene. Trimming at V came to 1 base and at J to 1 base, leaving 2 bases not matched to a gene. The CDR3 runs 15 residues. CDR3 DNA sequence: TGTGCTAGTGGTTTGGCCGACAGGGGCACAGATACGCAGTATTTT. It yields the protein CASGLADRGTDTQYF. Full variable domain (rest looked up from reference TRBV12-5 and TRBJ2-3): DARVTQTPRHKVTEMGQEVTMRCQPILGHNTVFWYRQTMMQGLELLAYFRNRAPLDDSGMPKDRFSAEMPDATLATLKIQPSEPRDSAVYFCASGLADRGTDTQYFGPGTRLTVL.

The rearrangement links TRBV5-8 to TRBJ2-2, with 15 bases matching TRBD2. The CDR3 has 17 amino acids. Germline assignment: CDR1 SGHTS and CDR2 YDEGEE. Trimming at V came to 0 bases and at J to 7 bases, leaving 4 bases not matched to a gene. The CDR3 sequence is CASSLGGLAGGIGELFF. The CDR3 DNA follows: TGTGCCAGCAGCTTGGGGGGACTAGCGGGAGGTATCGGGGAGCTGTTTTTT.

This clonotype was found a few times. V and J are TRBV4-2 and TRBJ2-5, with 7 bases fitting TRBD2. Per germline, CDR1 LGHNA and CDR2 YNFKEQ. This CDR3 has 15 residues. V shed 0 bases and J 4 bases; nucleotides not matched to a gene: 5. The CDR3 DNA reads as TGTGCCAGCAGCCAAGATATCGGGGGGTCAGAGACCCAGTACTTC. It encodes CASSQDIGGSETQYF.

This clonotype has a handful of counts. The chain links TRBV13 to TRBJ2-2, with D unclear. Germline V gene lookup returns CDR1 PRHDT and CDR2 FYEKMQ (reference sequence). The CDR3 sequence is 16 residues long. V gave up 6 bases and J gave up 3 bases, with 17 bases separating them. The CDR3 reads CASSPEVHSDTGELFF. The CDR3, as DNA: TGTGCCAGCAGTCCAGAGGTCCACTCGGACACCGGGGAGCTGTTTTTT. Based on the CDR3 plus reference TRBV13 and TRBJ2-2, the full variable domain is AAGVIQSPRHLIKEKRETATLKCYPIPRHDTVYWYQQGPGQDPQFLISFYEKMQSDKGSIPDRFSAQQFSDYHSELNMSSLELGDSALYFCASSPEVHSDTGELFFGEGSRLTVL.

This clonotype was detected only a few times. The gene calls are TRBV6-2 or TRBV6-3 and TRBJ1-4; 8 nucleotides agree with TRBD1. V gave up 8 bases and J gave up 6 bases; unmatched junction bases: 8. The CDR3 length is 14 residues. Per germline, CDR1 MNHEY and CDR2 SVGEGT. The CDR3 DNA reads as TGTGCCAGCGGCAGACAGGGGAGGGATGAAAAACTGTTTTTT. This sequence encodes CASGRQGRDEKLFF.

The table lists this clonotype with a few counts. The chain joins TRBV20-1 to TRBJ1-4; the match to TRBD1 covers 10 bases. The germline gives CDR1 DFQATT, CDR2 SNEGSKA (reference sequence). The CDR3 length is 13 residues. The V and J ends lost 4 bases and 8 bases, in that order; junction bases with no gene match: 4. CDR3 DNA sequence: TGCAGTGCTACGGACAGGGGGACAGAAAAACTGTTTTTT. It specifies CSATDRGTEKLFF.

This clonotype was counted at least ten times. The chain joins TRBV12-3 or TRBV12-4 to TRBJ1-2; 10 bases are a match to TRBD1. The trim removed 5 bases at V and 8 bases at J, leaving 5 bases unmatched. This CDR3 has 13 residues. CDR3 sequence reads: CASSRGQGLGYTF. As DNA, the CDR3 is TGTGCCAGCAGTCGGGGACAGGGGTTAGGCTACACCTTC.

This clonotype was detected many times. The chain employs TRBV11-2 and TRBJ2-7, with TRBD2 matching over 7 bases. The CDR3 contains 16 residues. Germline lookup yields CDR1 SGHAT and CDR2 FQNNGV. Trimming removed 1 base from V and 2 bases from J; junction bases left unmatched: 8. The DNA for the CDR3 is TGTGCCAGCAGCTTAGCCGGCGGGAGTTTAACCTACGAGCAGTACTTC. This gives the protein CASSLAGGSLTYEQYF.

This clonotype turned up a few times. This chain uses TRBV4-1 with TRBJ2-1; no definite D call. V lost 6 bases to trimming and J lost 1 base, with 10 bases between them. CDR1 and CDR2 from the germline V gene are MGHRA and YSYEKL. CDR3 length: 14 residues. The CDR3 coding sequence is TGCGCCAGCAGTCCAGAAGGTTCCTACAATGAGCAGTTCTTC. Protein product: CASSPEGSYNEQFF.